This T cell receptor beta chain appears in the sequencing data of a study of shared T cell receptors in the human thymus. Clones were read by immunoSEQ multiplex PCR, and TCRdb kept only the in-frame ones, dropping some. This table holds some 640,000 clones, about 89% found once. These same records also appear under a second study, on human thymus T cells.

This receptor was taken from a boy younger than two with a congenital heart defect. The sample was thymocytes.

CDR3 amino acids: CAWSRTGEEDYGYTF. The CDR3 coding sequence is TGTGCCTGGAGTCGGACAGGGGAGGAAGACTATGGCTACACCTTC. The rearrangement joins TRBV30 to TRBJ1-2; 9 positions agree with TRBD1. CDR3 length: 15 residues. The germline V gene encodes CDR1 GTSNPN and CDR2 SVGIG (reference sequence). The J segment lost 3 bases and the V segment lost 2 bases, leaving 7 bases of the junction unmatched. Combining the CDR3 with reference TRBV30 and TRBJ1-2 gives the whole variable domain SQTIHQWPATLVQPVGSPLSLECTVEGTSNPNLYWYRQAAGRGLQLLFYSVGIGQISSEVPQNLSASRPQDRQFILSSKKLLLSDSGFYLCAWSRTGEEDYGYTFGSGTRLTVV.